This T cell receptor beta chain was captured in a study of blood T cell repertoires in COVID-19. On the study more broadly: Specimens from acute and convalescent COVID-19 originated in the United States, Italy and Spain. Nucleic acid was either cDNA or gDNA, and it came from T cells, B-cell-depleted T cells, or PBMCs.

This clone was detected a few times. The table came from immunoSEQ multiplex PCR; TCRdb's copy has only in-frame clones and leaves some out. The sample records some 75,000 clones, around 89% being singletons. The CDR3 sequence is 15 residues long. The V segment lost 3 bases and the J segment 6 bases; nucleotides outside the gene matches: 3. The germline gives CDR1 MDHEN, CDR2 SYDVKM. The material sequenced was peripheral blood. This chain links TRBV28 with TRBJ2-1; 12 bases align to TRBD2. The TCR sequence derives from a man aged 60 to 69 with acute or convalescent COVID-19. For the CDR3, the DNA is TGTGCCAGCAGTTTCACTAGCGGGAGGCGCAATGAGCAGTTCTTC. It encodes CASSFTSGRRNEQFF.